These 20 T cell receptor beta chains originate from one sample sequenced in a study of blood T cell repertoires in COVID-19. The table came from immunoSEQ multiplex PCR; TCRdb's copy has only in-frame clones and leaves some out. This sample yields 200,000 to 250,000 clones, of which roughly 80% are seen a single time; 5.1% belongs to the top ten. The material sequenced was peripheral blood. Receptors were obtained from a human donor in a cohort sampled during active COVID-19.

V gene TRBV9 combines with J gene TRBJ1-4; the match to TRBD1 covers 8 bases. Germline CDR1 reads SGDLS; CDR2 reads YYNGEE. With 1 base clipped from V and 7 bases from J, the junction kept 3 bases outside the gene matches. This CDR3 has 14 amino acids. The CDR3 nucleotides are TGTGCCAGCAGCGTAAGACAGGGGAGTGAAAAACTGTTTTTT. Translating it yields CASSVRQGSEKLFF.

V gene TRBV5-1 combines with J gene TRBJ2-1; possible D gene TRBD1, 6 bases. V was pared by 4 bases and J by 8 bases, with 16 bases between. Germline V gene sequence: CDR1 SGHRS, CDR2 YFSETQ. CDR3 size: 14 residues. The CDR3 region is CASSRGSREDEQFF. The CDR3 nucleotides are TGCGCCAGCAGCAGGGGGAGCCGAGAGGATGAGCAGTTCTTC.

The chain combines TRBV30 with TRBJ1-1; 10 positions agree with TRBD1. This CDR3 has 14 amino acids. V was pared by 3 bases and J by 3 bases, with 4 bases of the junction left unmatched. Germline CDR1 is GTSNPN and CDR2 is SVGIG (reference sequence). This CDR3 reads CAWRWTGGYTEAFF. For the CDR3, the DNA is TGTGCCTGGAGATGGACAGGGGGTTACACTGAAGCTTTCTTT. Full variable domain (missing parts from reference TRBV30 and TRBJ1-1): SQTIHQWPATLVQPVGSPLSLECTVEGTSNPNLYWYRQAAGRGLQLLFYSVGIGQISSEVPQNLSASRPQDRQFILSSKKLLLSDSGFYLCAWRWTGGYTEAFFGQGTRLTVV.

The chain is built from TRBV27 and TRBJ2-7, with TRBD2 matching 7 bases. Unmatched junction bases numbered 14, after V lost 8 bases and J lost 4 bases. The CDR3 extends over 15 amino acids. Germline-derived CDR1 and CDR2 are MNHEY and SMNVEV (reference sequence). CDR3 residues: CASAISGISFYEQYF. The CDR3 nucleotides read TGTGCCAGCGCCATAAGCGGGATTTCGTTTTACGAGCAGTACTTC.

The chain uses TRBV14 and TRBJ2-7; 8 bases match TRBD1. The J segment lost 3 bases and the V segment lost 3 bases, leaving 4 bases of the junction unmatched. The CDR3 spans 14 residues. CDR1 and CDR2 (germline): SGHDN, FVKESK. The CDR3 here is CASSHTTGGYEQYF. Written as DNA, the CDR3 is TGTGCCAGCAGCCATACCACAGGGGGCTACGAGCAGTACTTC.

V is TRBV28 and J is TRBJ2-5; 8 bases line up with TRBD2. V shed 6 bases, J shed 2 bases, and the junction held 17 bases outside the gene matches. Germline CDR1 MDHEN, CDR2 SYDVKM. This CDR3 is built from 18 residues. The DNA for the CDR3 is TGTGCCAGCAGCCGATACCAATCCACTAGCGGCGGTCAAGAGACCCAGTACTTC. The encoded protein is CASSRYQSTSGGQETQYF.

The CDR3 protein is CASSLRTEAFF. CDR3 nucleotides: TGTGCCAGCAGCTTACGGACTGAAGCTTTCTTT. This chain uses TRBV7-9 with TRBJ1-1; D ambiguous. Germline V CDR1 and CDR2: SEHNR, FQNEAQ (reference sequence). This CDR3 region has 11 residues. V shed 2 bases and J shed 5 bases, with 3 bases lying between them.

Only a few counts were recorded for this clone. This chain uses TRBV11-2 with TRBJ1-1; D possibly corresponds to TRBD1 (5 bases). The V gene's germline CDR1 is SGHAT and CDR2 FQNNGV. Between the trimmed V and J ends, which lost 1 base and 1 base, there was a span of 10 bases. This CDR3 comprises 15 residues. The CDR3 here is CASSLGRGGNTEAFF. In nucleotides, the CDR3 is TGTGCCAGCAGCTTAGGTCGGGGGGGGAACACTGAAGCTTTCTTT.

The chain recombines TRBV11-2 with TRBJ1-2; a weak D match, TRBD1 (5 bases). V was cut by 2 bases and J by 4 bases, with 14 bases left in between. The CDR3 has 15 amino acids. The germline gives CDR1 SGHAT, CDR2 FQNNGV. DNA for the CDR3: TGTGCCAGCAGCTTATTGGGGGGGTATGGCTATGGCTACACCTTC. Protein sequence: CASSLLGGYGYGYTF.

The rearrangement links TRBV25-1 to TRBJ2-1; 8 bases match TRBD2. The germline V gene encodes CDR1 MGHDK and CDR2 SYGVNS. Losses at the gene ends were 6 bases for V and 3 bases for J; bases not matched to a gene: 7. There are 15 residues in the CDR3. For the CDR3, the DNA is TGTGCCAGCAGCTCGACTAGCGTGTACTACAATGAGCAGTTCTTC. Translating it yields CASSSTSVYYNEQFF. Using reference TRBV25-1 and TRBJ2-1 for the parts outside the CDR3, the full variable domain is EADIYQTPRYLVIGTGKKITLECSQTMGHDKMYWYQQDPGMELHLIHYSYGVNSTEKGDLSSESTVSRIRTEHFPLTLESARPSHTSQYLCASSSTSVYYNEQFFGPGTRLTVL.

This chain uses TRBV5-4 with TRBJ1-2; 9 bases map to TRBD1. Germline V CDR1 and CDR2: SGHNT, YYREEE (reference sequence). The CDR3 extends over 14 amino acids. The V segment lost 4 bases and the J segment 6 bases; nucleotides outside the gene matches: 7. CDR3 loop: CASSTGQGLNGYTF. CDR3 bases: TGTGCCAGCAGCACGGGACAGGGTCTGAATGGCTACACCTTC.

CDR3 bases: TGTGCCAGCAGCTTAGCACAGGGCTGGAATTCACCCCTCCACTTT. This sequence encodes CASSLAQGWNSPLHF. The rearrangement joins TRBV11-2 to TRBJ1-6; possible D gene TRBD1, 6 bases. The V and J ends lost 1 base and 7 bases respectively, with 11 bases between them. Germline values: CDR1 SGHAT, CDR2 FQNNGV. The CDR3 has 15 residues.

This clone was seen a handful of times. The chain links TRBV5-1 to TRBJ1-1; 7 nucleotides align to TRBD1. V was clipped by 4 bases and J by 2 bases; unmatched bases: 5. The CDR3 length is 14 residues. Germline CDR1 SGHRS, CDR2 YFSETQ. CDR3 DNA: TGCGCCAGCAGCGCGGGACAGAGAAACACTGAAGCTTTCTTT. It yields the protein CASSAGQRNTEAFF.

V and J are TRBV18 and TRBJ1-2; possible D gene TRBD1, 6 bases. Per germline, CDR1 KGHSH and CDR2 LQKENI. V lost 3 bases to trimming and J lost 0 bases, with 14 bases between them. This CDR3 is 16 amino acids long. The DNA of the CDR3 is TGTGCCAGCTCACCCGGACAGTACCAATCTAACTATGGCTACACCTTC. Its translation: CASSPGQYQSNYGYTF.

Concerning this clone itself: The same CDR3 arises from other DNA sequences in this sample as well. The chain carries TRBV9 and TRBJ2-2; TRBD2 agrees at 7 bases. The V and J ends lost 0 bases and 5 bases, in that order; junction bases with no gene match: 4. CDR3 length equals 15 residues. Germline V gene data show CDR1 as SGDLS and CDR2 as YYNGEE. The CDR3 DNA reads as TGTGCCAGCAGCGTAGGAGCGGGAAGGACCGGGGAGCTGTTTTTT. Protein sequence: CASSVGAGRTGELFF. The variable domain in full, with the rest retrieved from reference TRBV9 and TRBJ2-2, is DSGVTQTPKHLITATGQRVTLRCSPRSGDLSVYWYQQSLDQGLQFLIQYYNGEERAKGNILERFSAQQFPDLHSELNLSSLELGDSALYFCASSVGAGRTGELFFGEGSRLTVL.

This clone was seen only once. The gene calls are TRBV5-6 and TRBJ2-5; the D gene is possibly TRBD1 (5 bases). The V end lost 4 bases, the J end lost 0 bases, and 10 bases lay between the germline ends. Per the germline V gene, CDR1 is SGHDT and CDR2 is YYEEEE. The CDR3 sequence is 14 residues long. CDR3 bases: TGTGCCAGCAGCCAGGGCACGTACCAAGAGACCCAGTACTTC. This encodes CASSQGTYQETQYF.

Here the CDR3 reads CASSERVGTNEKLFF. CDR3 DNA: TGTGCCAGCAGTGAACGGGTAGGAACTAATGAAAAACTGTTTTTT. This sequence joins TRBV6-1 and TRBJ1-4; D uncertain. With 2 bases removed from V and 1 base from J, the gap between germline ends came to 8 bases. The CDR3 is made up of 15 amino acids. The V gene's germline CDR1 is MNHNS and CDR2 SASEGT.

The chain joins TRBV6-5 to TRBJ1-5; D ambiguous. The germline V gene encodes CDR1 MNHEY and CDR2 SVGAGI. There are 13 residues in the CDR3. Trimming left V 2 bases short and J 5 bases short, with 7 bases between. DNA for the CDR3: TGTGCCAGCAGTTACCGGACTCATCAGCCCCAGCATTTT. Translating it yields CASSYRTHQPQHF.

The V gene is TRBV14, the J gene TRBJ2-1; unclear D gene. V gave up 4 bases and J gave up 6 bases, with 10 bases separating them. The V gene's germline CDR1 is SGHDN and CDR2 FVKESK. The CDR3 is 13 residues long. CDR3 sequence reads: CASSPRWSNEQFF. The CDR3 coding sequence is TGTGCCAGCAGCCCCCGATGGAGCAATGAGCAGTTCTTC.

The rearrangement joins TRBV7-2 to TRBJ1-1; D unclear. The CDR3 is 14 residues long. CDR1 and CDR2 from the germline V gene are SGHTA and FQGNSA. Trimming stripped 5 bases from V and 0 bases from J, with 10 bases between. CDR3 sequence (DNA): TGTGCCAGCAGCACCGAACAGCTGAACACTGAAGCTTTCTTT. This sequence encodes CASSTEQLNTEAFF.